This is a list of T cell receptor beta chains from one sample in a study of blood T cell repertoires in COVID-19. Some clones are missing from TCRdb's copy, which holds only in-frame ones; the method was immunoSEQ multiplex PCR. The sample records roughly 200,000 clones, more than 70% being singletons. What was sequenced was PBMCs or T cells enriched from blood (not recorded which). The receptors come from a middle-aged man who had recovered from COVID-19. Each CDR3 is given with its conserved first and last residue. The order of the fields is J gene, D gene, clone size, V gene, CDR3 DNA, CDR3 protein. A D gene is named only where the DNA matches it firmly. Some rows mark clone size as missing; the rest say once, few, many or name a class of expanded clone.

j_call: TRBJ2-5
d_call: TRBD1
clone_size: .
v_call: TRBV9
cdr3_nt: TGTGCCAGCAGCGTGGGACAGCTAGAGACCCAGTACTTC
cdr3_aa: CASSVGQLETQYF

j_call: TRBJ1-3
d_call: .
clone_size: .
v_call: TRBV5-1
cdr3_nt: TGCGCCAGCAAGGACCCTAGCGGGGGAAACACCATATATTTT
cdr3_aa: CASKDPSGGNTIYF

j_call: TRBJ2-3
d_call: TRBD2
clone_size: few
v_call: TRBV7-9
cdr3_nt: TGTGCCAGCAGCCCAGGGAGGGGCATGACAGATACGCAGTATTTT
cdr3_aa: CASSPGRGMTDTQYF

j_call: TRBJ2-7
d_call: TRBD2
clone_size: .
v_call: TRBV10-3
cdr3_nt: TGTGCCATCAGTGAATTGGCGGGGGGGGCCTACGAGCAGTACTTC
cdr3_aa: CAISELAGGAYEQYF

j_call: TRBJ2-1
d_call: TRBD2
clone_size: .
v_call: TRBV7-2
cdr3_nt: TGTGCCAGCAGCTTATTGGGACTAGCGGAGCAGTTCTTC
cdr3_aa: CASSLLGLAEQFF

j_call: TRBJ2-1
d_call: TRBD1
clone_size: .
v_call: TRBV6-5
cdr3_nt: TGTGCCAGCAGGGGACTGGACAGGGGGCTTGAGCAGTTCTTC
cdr3_aa: CASRGLDRGLEQFF

j_call: TRBJ1-6
d_call: .
clone_size: .
v_call: TRBV6-5
cdr3_nt: TGTGCCAGCAGTTACTCGTGGGGAGTGGACTCACCCCTCCACTTT
cdr3_aa: CASSYSWGVDSPLHF

j_call: TRBJ1-3
d_call: .
clone_size: .
v_call: TRBV5-5
cdr3_nt: TGTGCCAGCAGCCAACAGACGGTCTCTGGAAACACCATATATTTT
cdr3_aa: CASSQQTVSGNTIYF

j_call: TRBJ2-1
d_call: TRBD2
clone_size: .
v_call: TRBV5-5
cdr3_nt: TGTGCCAGCAGCCCGGGACTAGCGGGAGGGCCCCTTTACAATGAGCAGTTCTTC
cdr3_aa: CASSPGLAGGPLYNEQFF

j_call: TRBJ1-6
d_call: .
clone_size: .
v_call: TRBV27
cdr3_nt: TGTGCCAGCAGGTGGCAGGACAACTCCTATAATTCACCCCTCCACTTT
cdr3_aa: CASRWQDNSYNSPLHF

j_call: TRBJ2-7
d_call: TRBD2
clone_size: .
v_call: TRBV11-2
cdr3_nt: TGTGCCAGCAGCTTAGTTCTCAGACCTAGCGGGATAATGAAGTACGAGCAGTACTTC
cdr3_aa: CASSLVLRPSGIMKYEQYF

j_call: TRBJ1-5
d_call: TRBD1
clone_size: few
v_call: TRBV18
cdr3_nt: TGTGCCAGCTCACCAAACAGGGGTCAGCCCCAGCATTTT
cdr3_aa: CASSPNRGQPQHF

j_call: TRBJ2-5
d_call: .
clone_size: .
v_call: TRBV19
cdr3_nt: TGTGCCAGTAGTCTCGGGTGGGAGACCCAGTACTTC
cdr3_aa: CASSLGWETQYF

j_call: TRBJ1-4
d_call: TRBD1
clone_size: .
v_call: TRBV20-1
cdr3_nt: TGCAGTGCTAGTCCTACAGGGGGCACTGAAAAACTGTTTTTT
cdr3_aa: CSASPTGGTEKLFF

j_call: TRBJ1-5
d_call: .
clone_size: .
v_call: TRBV28
cdr3_nt: TGTGCCAGCAGTTTATTGAAGGGGGGGGAGCAGCCCCAGCATTTT
cdr3_aa: CASSLLKGGEQPQHF

j_call: TRBJ2-1
d_call: TRBD2
clone_size: .
v_call: TRBV18
cdr3_nt: TGTGCCAGCTCACCACCGGGACTAGCGGGAGTCAATGAGCAGTTCTTC
cdr3_aa: CASSPPGLAGVNEQFF

j_call: TRBJ2-1
d_call: TRBD1
clone_size: .
v_call: TRBV3-1/TRBV3-2
cdr3_nt: TGTGCCAGCAGCCAAGATGGACAGGGGTACAATGAGCAGTTCTTC
cdr3_aa: CASSQDGQGYNEQFF

j_call: TRBJ2-3
d_call: .
clone_size: once
v_call: TRBV11-3
cdr3_nt: TGTGCCAGCAGCTTAGATCGGGAAGATACGCAGTATTTT
cdr3_aa: CASSLDREDTQYF

j_call: TRBJ2-7
d_call: .
clone_size: .
v_call: TRBV4-1
cdr3_nt: TGCGCCAGCAGCCGATCGCCAGGGGGGCCAACCTACGAGCAGTACTTC
cdr3_aa: CASSRSPGGPTYEQYF

j_call: TRBJ1-6
d_call: TRBD1
clone_size: .
v_call: TRBV7-9
cdr3_nt: TGTGCCAGCAGCATTGGGGACAGGGATAATTCACCCCTCCACTTT
cdr3_aa: CASSIGDRDNSPLHF

j_call: TRBJ2-7
d_call: TRBD2
clone_size: .
v_call: TRBV10-1
cdr3_nt: TGCGCCAGCAGTGAAGGAGGTGCTAGCGGGAGGGTCTACGAGCAGTACTTC
cdr3_aa: CASSEGGASGRVYEQYF

j_call: TRBJ2-7
d_call: .
clone_size: .
v_call: TRBV2
cdr3_nt: TGTGCCAGCGATTTTAACAGGGGAGGCGAGCAGTACTTC
cdr3_aa: CASDFNRGGEQYF

j_call: TRBJ1-1
d_call: .
clone_size: .
v_call: TRBV19
cdr3_nt: TGTGCCAGTAGTATCGGGTCCGTGGACACTGAAGCTTTCTTT
cdr3_aa: CASSIGSVDTEAFF

j_call: TRBJ2-2
d_call: TRBD1
clone_size: .
v_call: TRBV5-8
cdr3_nt: TGTGCCAGCAGTTCCGGGACAGGGGTAACCGGGGAGCTGTTTTTT
cdr3_aa: CASSSGTGVTGELFF

j_call: TRBJ1-3
d_call: .
clone_size: .
v_call: TRBV7-9
cdr3_nt: TGTGCCAGCAGCTTGGATAGGGGTTTTTCTGGAAACACCATATATTTT
cdr3_aa: CASSLDRGFSGNTIYF

j_call: TRBJ1-1
d_call: .
clone_size: .
v_call: TRBV3-1/TRBV3-2
cdr3_nt: TGTGCCAGCAGCCACCTACCACAGGGTTCCACTGAAGCTTTCTTT
cdr3_aa: CASSHLPQGSTEAFF

j_call: TRBJ1-2
d_call: .
clone_size: .
v_call: TRBV4-2
cdr3_nt: TGTGCCAGCAGCCAAGTTGCAGGGGACGGCTACACCTTC
cdr3_aa: CASSQVAGDGYTF

j_call: TRBJ1-5
d_call: .
clone_size: .
v_call: TRBV5-1
cdr3_nt: TGCGCCAGCAGCTCCCAGGGGCTTGGCAATCAGCCCCAGCATTTT
cdr3_aa: CASSSQGLGNQPQHF